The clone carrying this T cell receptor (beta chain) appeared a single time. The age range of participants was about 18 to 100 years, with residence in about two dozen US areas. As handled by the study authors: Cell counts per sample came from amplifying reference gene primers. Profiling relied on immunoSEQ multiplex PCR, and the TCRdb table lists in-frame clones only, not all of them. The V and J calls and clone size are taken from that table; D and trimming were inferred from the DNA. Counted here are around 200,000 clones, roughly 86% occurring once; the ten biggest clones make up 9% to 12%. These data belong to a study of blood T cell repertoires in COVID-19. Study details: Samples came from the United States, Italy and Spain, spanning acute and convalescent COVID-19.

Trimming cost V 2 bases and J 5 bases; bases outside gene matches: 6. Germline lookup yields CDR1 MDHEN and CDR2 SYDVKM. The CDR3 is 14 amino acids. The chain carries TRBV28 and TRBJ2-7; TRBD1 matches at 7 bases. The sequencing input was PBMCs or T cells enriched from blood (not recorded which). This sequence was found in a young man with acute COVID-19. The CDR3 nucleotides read TGTGCCAGCAGTTTAGAATACAGGGGTAACGAGCAGTACTTC. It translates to CASSLEYRGNEQYF.